This T cell receptor (beta chain) emerged from a study of blood T cell repertoires in COVID-19. Those who participated ranged in age from roughly 18 to 89 years and resided in approximately 23 US areas. Germline V gives CDR1 SNHLY, CDR2 FYNNEI. The CDR3 length is 16 residues. Trimming removed 5 bases at V and 10 bases at J, with 26 bases between. The data were produced by immunoSEQ multiplex PCR, yet TCRdb's version contains in-frame clones alone and is incomplete. The sample lists about 270,000 clones; 80% to 90% were seen once. Material: PBMCs or T cells enriched from blood (not recorded which). The rearrangement uses TRBV2 and TRBJ1-1; a weak D match, TRBD1 (6 bases). The receptor's source is a woman between 18 and 29 years old who had recovered from COVID-19. CDR3 DNA: TGTGCCAGCAGTTACGGACAGCTAGGTCTTCCGGGCCGAGCTTTCTTT. Residues: CASSYGQLGLPGRAFF.